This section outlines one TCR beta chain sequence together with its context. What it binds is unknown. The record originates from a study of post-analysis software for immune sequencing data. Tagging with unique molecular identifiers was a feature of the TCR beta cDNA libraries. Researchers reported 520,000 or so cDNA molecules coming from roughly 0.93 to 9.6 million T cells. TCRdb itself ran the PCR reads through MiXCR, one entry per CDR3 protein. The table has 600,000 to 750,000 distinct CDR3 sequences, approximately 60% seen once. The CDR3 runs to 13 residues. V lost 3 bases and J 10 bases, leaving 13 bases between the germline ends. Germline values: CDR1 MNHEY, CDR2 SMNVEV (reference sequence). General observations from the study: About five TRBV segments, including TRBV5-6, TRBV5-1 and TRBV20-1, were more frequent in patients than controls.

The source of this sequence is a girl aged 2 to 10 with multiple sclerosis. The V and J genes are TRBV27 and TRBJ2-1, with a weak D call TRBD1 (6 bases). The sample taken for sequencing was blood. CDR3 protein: CASSLGTRLEQFF. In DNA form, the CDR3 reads TGTGCCAGCAGTTTGGGGACACGCCTCGAGCAGTTCTTC.